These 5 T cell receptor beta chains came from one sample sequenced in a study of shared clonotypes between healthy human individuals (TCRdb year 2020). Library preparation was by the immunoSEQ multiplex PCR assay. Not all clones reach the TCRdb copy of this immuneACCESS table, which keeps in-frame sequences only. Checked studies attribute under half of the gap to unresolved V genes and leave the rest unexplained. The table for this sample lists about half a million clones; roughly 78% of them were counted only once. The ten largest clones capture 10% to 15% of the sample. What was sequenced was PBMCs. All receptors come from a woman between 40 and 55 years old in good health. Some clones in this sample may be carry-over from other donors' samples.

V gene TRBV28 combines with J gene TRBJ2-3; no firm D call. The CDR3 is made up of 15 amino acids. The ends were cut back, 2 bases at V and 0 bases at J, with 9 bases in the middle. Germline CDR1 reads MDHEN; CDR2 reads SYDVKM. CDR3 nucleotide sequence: TGTGCCAGCAGTTTAACAGCTACTAGCACAGATACGCAGTATTTT. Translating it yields CASSLTATSTDTQYF.

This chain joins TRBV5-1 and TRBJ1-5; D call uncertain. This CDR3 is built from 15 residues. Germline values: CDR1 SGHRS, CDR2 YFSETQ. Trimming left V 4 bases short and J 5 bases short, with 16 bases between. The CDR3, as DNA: TGCGCCAGCAGCCACCTGGGAGGGCTTGATCAGCCCCAGCATTTT. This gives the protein CASSHLGGLDQPQHF.

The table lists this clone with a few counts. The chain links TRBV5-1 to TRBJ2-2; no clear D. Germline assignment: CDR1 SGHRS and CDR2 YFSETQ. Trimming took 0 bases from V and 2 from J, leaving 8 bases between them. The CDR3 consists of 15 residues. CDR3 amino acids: CASSLVGFNTGELFF. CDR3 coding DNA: TGCGCCAGCAGCTTGGTAGGGTTTAACACCGGGGAGCTGTTTTTT.

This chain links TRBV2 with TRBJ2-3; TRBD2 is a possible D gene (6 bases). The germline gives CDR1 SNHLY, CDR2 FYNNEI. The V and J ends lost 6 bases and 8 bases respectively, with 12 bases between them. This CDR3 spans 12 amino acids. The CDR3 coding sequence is TGTGCCAGCAGCCCTGTCGGGGGTACGCAGTATTTT. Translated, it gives CASSPVGGTQYF.

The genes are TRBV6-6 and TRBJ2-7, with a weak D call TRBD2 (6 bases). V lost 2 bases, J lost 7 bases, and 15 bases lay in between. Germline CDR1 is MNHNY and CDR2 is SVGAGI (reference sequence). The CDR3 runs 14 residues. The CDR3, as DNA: TGTGCCAGCAGTTACGGCCGGGACTCCGGGGAGCAGTACTTC. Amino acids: CASSYGRDSGEQYF.